This T cell receptor beta chain was captured by sequencing in a study of CD8 T cells in seronegative destructive rheumatoid arthritis (dated by TCRdb to about 2020). About the full investigation: At the time of sampling, biological drugs were being given to most of the eight CND-RA patients. Peripheral CD8+ TCRbeta repertoires were compared between CCP-negative destructive rheumatoid arthritis (CND-RA) patients and newly diagnosed seropositive RA, seronegative RA and healthy controls. The seropositive RA, seronegative RA and healthy control comparison cohorts were taken from a previously published TCRbeta dataset and were not newly sequenced.

The CND-RA patients tested negative on the clinical CCP2 antibody test, and joint destruction in these patients kept progressing despite active therapy. All CND-RA patients were characterized by typical joint destruction in wrists and ankles and by failure of conventional anti-rheumatic therapy. CND-RA patients were sampled after long disease histories, spanning decades in several cases, rather than at diagnosis. Roughly 50 millilitres of EDTA-anticoagulated peripheral blood were collected from each patient. Density gradient separation with Ficoll-Paque PLUS was used to isolate peripheral blood mononuclear cells. CD8+ cells were isolated from fresh or cryopreserved PBMCs by AutoMACS magnetic bead positive selection, with purity checked by flow cytometry. Genomic DNA was extracted with Nucleospin Tissue or Tissue XS kits and quantified on a Qubit 2.0 fluorometer. Genomic DNA from CD8+ cells was used for TCRbeta sequencing, which was performed according to the manufacturer's instructions. TCRbeta sequencing used the immunoSEQ assay and was run at a genomics technology centre in Finland. Per the authors' processing: Clonotype tables generated by the immunoSEQ preprocessing pipeline were converted into VDJtools format, and non-productive clonotypes were filtered out. Samples below 10,000 reads were excluded and the rest subsampled to 10,000 reads; most of the eight CND-RA samples passed. Using the VDJtools CalcDiversityStats function on data subsampled to 10,000 reads, the Shannon-Wiener, Simpson and clonality indices were calculated. To infer antigen specificity, non-singleton TCRbeta clonotypes were hard-matched against VDJdb, with no mismatches permitted. CDR3 sequences that differed by a single amino acid (Hamming distance 1) were grouped into clusters that potentially share antigen targets. Public clonotypes were tested for group enrichment with one-sided Fisher's exact tests after resampling groups to six samples, repeated ten times. TCRdb carries this immuneACCESS record with in-frame sequences only. Its versions omit some clonotypes, under half of them owing to an unresolved V gene in the studies checked, with the rest unexplained. The DNA was the basis for D and trimming; V, J and clone size are from that table. The sample has about 12,000 clones on record, roughly four fifths of them singletons. Together, the top ten hold under 35% of the sample.

What the work shows at the level of the full study, not this receptor alone: No public clonotype enrichment survived Benjamini-Hochberg correction across the 117,399 clonotypes tested. Compared with controls and other RA subtypes, CND-RA repertoires contained more CMV-reactive and fewer influenza A-reactive CD8+ TCRbeta sequences. In the absence of diagnostic samples, TCR repertoire differences may be partly attributable to poor disease control over the years rather than being present at onset. CND-RA patients appeared to carry a distinct set of enriched public clonotypes, which the authors read as support for a separate disease subset. After adjustment for age, less diverse and more clonal CD8+ TCRbeta repertoires appeared to be present in CND-RA patients than in other RA subtypes. The study acknowledged the small size of the CND-RA cohort as a limitation.

Details on this clone: Its recognized antigen is unknown. No quality values exist for individual bases; no much larger clone is one base distant.

The germline V gene gives CDR1 as SGDLS and CDR2 as YYNGEE. Here V drops 3 bases and J drops 8 bases, and the junction holds 7 bases not matched to any gene. The CDR3, cysteine through phenylalanine, is 14 amino acids long. The read is trimmed to its CDR3 DNA, 42 bases read in frame from base 1. The sequence came from a woman between 30 and 55 years old with seronegative destructive rheumatoid arthritis. Sequenced material: CD8+ T cells from blood. The chain is assembled from TRBV9 and TRBJ2-1, with 8 bases in between that match TRBD2. The CDR3 region: CASSARGGRDEQFF. Read as DNA, the sequence is TGTGCCAGCAGCGCTCGGGGGGGGAGAGATGAGCAGTTCTTC.